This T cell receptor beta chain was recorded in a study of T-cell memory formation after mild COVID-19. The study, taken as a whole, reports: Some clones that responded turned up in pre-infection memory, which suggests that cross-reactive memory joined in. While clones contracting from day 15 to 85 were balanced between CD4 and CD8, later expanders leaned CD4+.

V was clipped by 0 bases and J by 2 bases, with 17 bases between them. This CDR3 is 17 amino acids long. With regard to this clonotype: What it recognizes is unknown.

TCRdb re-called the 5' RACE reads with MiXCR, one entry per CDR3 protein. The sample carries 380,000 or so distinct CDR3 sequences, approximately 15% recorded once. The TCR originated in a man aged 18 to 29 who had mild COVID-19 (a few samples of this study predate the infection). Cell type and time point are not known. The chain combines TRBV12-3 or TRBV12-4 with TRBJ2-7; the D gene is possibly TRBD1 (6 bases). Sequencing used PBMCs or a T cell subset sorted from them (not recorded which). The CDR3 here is CASSLALYRVDTYEQYF. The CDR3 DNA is TGTGCCAGCAGTTTAGCGCTATACAGGGTTGATACCTACGAGCAGTACTTC.